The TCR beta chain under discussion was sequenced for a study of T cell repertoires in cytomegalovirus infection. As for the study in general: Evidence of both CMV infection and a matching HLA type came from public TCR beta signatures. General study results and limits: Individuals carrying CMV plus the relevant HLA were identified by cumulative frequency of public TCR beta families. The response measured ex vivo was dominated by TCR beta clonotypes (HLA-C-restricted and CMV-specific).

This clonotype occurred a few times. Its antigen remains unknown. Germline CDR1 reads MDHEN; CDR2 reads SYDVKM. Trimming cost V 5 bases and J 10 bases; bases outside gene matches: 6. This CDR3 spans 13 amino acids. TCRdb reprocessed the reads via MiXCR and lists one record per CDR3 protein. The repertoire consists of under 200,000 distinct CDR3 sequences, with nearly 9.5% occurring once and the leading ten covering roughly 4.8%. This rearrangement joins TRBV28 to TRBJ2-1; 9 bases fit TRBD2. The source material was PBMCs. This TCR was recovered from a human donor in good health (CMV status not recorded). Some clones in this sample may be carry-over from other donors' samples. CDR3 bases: TGTGCCAGCAGTAAGGGACTAGCTTTGGAGCAGTTCTTC. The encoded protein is CASSKGLALEQFF.